The clone carrying this TCR beta chain showed up just once. No antigen is known for it. The entry originates in a study of cytomegalovirus exposure and HLA in healthy donors. It was with 60 Vbeta and 13 Jbeta primers that the PCR ran. Under the authors' procedure: Later, an analysis found approximately 80 million unique TCR beta chains, and roughly 9.9 million of these were shared. Clones were read by immunoSEQ multiplex PCR, and TCRdb kept only the in-frame ones, dropping some. The DNA gave D and trimming, while V, J and clone size come from that table. The data contain around 120,000 clones, roughly 80% of them seen just once; the ten biggest clones take up under 0.3%. Points from the study as a whole: Reports indicate that TCR beta sequences accurately predicted the HLA-A and HLA-B alleles of most subjects. When the data were analyzed later, several of the most significant clusters appeared to be linked to common viral pathogens. In a later analysis, specific HLA alleles were associated with about 18,000 TCR beta sequences at a 0.05 false discovery rate.

The source is a man in his fifties in good health and CMV-seronegative. Sequencing was carried out using PBMCs.

As DNA, the CDR3 is TGTGCCAGCAAGGCACCCCCAGGCACCGGGGAGCTGTTTTTT. Amino acid sequence: CASKAPPGTGELFF. The rearrangement joins TRBV6-1 to TRBJ2-2; D unresolved. This CDR3 spans 14 amino acids. V lost 7 bases to trimming and J lost 4 bases, with 13 bases between them. Germline assignment: CDR1 MNHNS and CDR2 SASEGT.